This T cell receptor (beta chain) was captured by sequencing in a study of CD8 T cells in ankylosing spondylitis. Overall study results and limits: Seemingly distinctive of ankylosing spondylitis blood was a TCR beta motif formed by eight highly homologous variants. Clones tied to disease were said to be significantly enriched in matched ankylosing spondylitis synovial fluid.

TCRdb recomputed calls from the 5' RACE reads with MiXCR, one row per CDR3 protein. The sample holds hundreds of thousands of distinct CDR3 sequences; 12% are singletons and the top ten take 0.51%. Worth noting for this clonotype: The antigen is not known.

Germline assignment: CDR1 DFQATT and CDR2 SNEGSKA (reference sequence). Trimming left V 2 bases short and J 0 bases short, with 10 bases between. The CDR3 runs 14 residues. This chain uses TRBV20-1 with TRBJ1-1, with D perhaps TRBD1 (6 bases). This TCR derives from a male donor with ankylosing spondylitis. Specimen: blood, either unsorted or a sorted T cell fraction (not recorded which). CDR3 sequence reads: CSARRGSMNTEAFF. For the CDR3, the DNA is TGCAGTGCTAGAAGGGGGTCGATGAACACTGAAGCTTTCTTT.